This entry lists 20 T cell receptor beta chains sequenced from one sample in a study of monozygotic twins with inflammatory bowel disease. No DNA is given; TCRdb re-called the 5' RACE reads and lists each CDR3 protein once. The sample data list 190,000 or so distinct CDR3 sequences. Sequenced: blood. The receptors originated from a human donor with ulcerative colitis or Crohn's disease, or a healthy co-twin of an affected twin (not recorded which).

The chain combines TRBV7-8 with TRBJ1-5; checking the TCRdb D call of TRBD1 is not possible without DNA. CDR3 length: 15 amino acids. CDR1 and CDR2 (germline): SGHVS, FQNEAQ. The CDR3 here is CASSLYYRTNQPQHF. Full variable domain (missing parts from reference TRBV7-8 and TRBJ1-5): GAGVSQSPRYKVAKRGQDVALRCDPISGHVSLFWYQQALGQGPEFLTYFQNEAQLDKSGLPSDRFFAERPEGSVSTLKIQRTQQEDSAVYLCASSLYYRTNQPQHFGDGTRLSIL.

The chain uses TRBV5-1 and TRBJ2-7; absent DNA, TCRdb's TRBD1 call cannot be checked. Germline assignment: CDR1 SGHRS and CDR2 YFSETQ. This CDR3 contains 14 residues. CDR3: CASSLYDRDYEQYF.

V gene TRBV24-1 combines with J gene TRBJ2-3; lacking DNA, the TRBD1 call made by TCRdb goes unchecked. The CDR3 has 15 amino acids. In germline, CDR1 is KGHDR, CDR2 SFDVKD. The CDR3: CATSDRTGYPDTQYF.

The rearrangement uses TRBV12-3 or TRBV12-4 and TRBJ2-1. The CDR3 extends over 15 amino acids. This CDR3 is CASSDGRNTYNEQFF.

CDR3 region: CASSLKPYNQPQHF. V usage is TRBV27 and J usage is TRBJ1-5. Per the germline V gene, CDR1 is MNHEY and CDR2 is SMNVEV (reference sequence). The CDR3 extends over 14 amino acids.

The rearrangement uses TRBV12-3 or TRBV12-4 and TRBJ2-5; the TRBD2 assignment by TCRdb is unverifiable without DNA. This CDR3 is built from 13 residues. The CDR3 protein is CASSRREGETQYF.

The chain links TRBV7-2 to TRBJ1-5; the TCRdb call, TRBD1, lacks DNA for checking. The germline V gene encodes CDR1 SGHTA and CDR2 FQGNSA. There are 13 residues in the CDR3. The CDR3 region is CASSPDGNQPQHF.

The gene calls are TRBV5-1 and TRBJ1-6. Germline CDR1 reads SGHRS; CDR2 reads YFSETQ. The CDR3 runs to 16 residues. The CDR3 sequence is CASSLAPARVGSPLHF.

The rearrangement uses TRBV12-3 or TRBV12-4 and TRBJ1-6. CDR3 length: 12 amino acids. The CDR3 spells CASSSHNSPLHF.

V gene TRBV3-1 combines with J gene TRBJ2-3; no DNA is available, so the TRBD1 call from TCRdb remains unchecked. Looked up from germline, CDR1 is LGHDT and CDR2 is YNNKEL (reference sequence). The length of the CDR3 is 17 residues. The CDR3: CASSQYRGTDRPDTQYF.

This chain uses TRBV14 with TRBJ2-2. CDR3 length equals 15 residues. Germline V gene sequence: CDR1 SGHDN, CDR2 FVKESK. The CDR3 reads CASSQVGFAAGELFF.

This rearrangement joins TRBV20-1 to TRBJ1-2. Germline CDR1 is DFQATT and CDR2 is SNEGSKA (reference sequence). The length of the CDR3 is 18 residues. The CDR3 sequence is CSAIPTTSPSPTYYGYTF.

The gene calls are TRBV29-1 and TRBJ1-1; TCRdb outputs TRBD1, but without DNA this stays unchecked. The CDR3 is 14 residues long. Germline-derived CDR1 and CDR2 are SQVTM and ANQGSEA. The CDR3 region is CSVLNRAKNTEAFF.

The chain combines TRBV12-3 or TRBV12-4 with TRBJ1-2. This CDR3 is 12 amino acids long. The CDR3 here is CASSLTPYGYTF.

The chain carries TRBV20-1 and TRBJ2-2; TCRdb's D call of TRBD2 is untestable without DNA. Germline CDR1 and CDR2: DFQATT and SNEGSKA (reference sequence). The CDR3 is 14 residues long. CDR3: CSATTAGPVGELFF.

The chain joins TRBV7-2 to TRBJ2-5; TCRdb names TRBD1, which stays unverified in the absence of DNA. Germline CDR1 SGHTA, CDR2 FQGNSA. CDR3 size: 15 residues. CDR3 amino acids: CASSFGGGYSETQYF.

The gene calls are TRBV7-8 and TRBJ2-2; TCRdb proposes TRBD1, but this gene call is untestable without DNA. Germline CDR1 and CDR2: SGHVS and FQNEAQ. This CDR3 region has 16 residues. The CDR3 is CASSLWGWGDTGELFF. Looking up the rest from reference TRBV7-8 and TRBJ2-2 gives the full variable domain: GAGVSQSPRYKVAKRGQDVALRCDPISGHVSLFWYQQALGQGPEFLTYFQNEAQLDKSGLPSDRFFAERPEGSVSTLKIQRTQQEDSAVYLCASSLWGWGDTGELFFGEGSRLTVL.

The chain uses TRBV5-1 and TRBJ1-4. This CDR3 region has 13 residues. The V gene's germline CDR1 is SGHRS and CDR2 YFSETQ. The CDR3 sequence: CASSPDGIEKLFF.

The rearrangement uses TRBV6-1 and TRBJ2-3; TCRdb names TRBD2, which stays unverified in the absence of DNA. The CDR3 has 16 residues. The V gene's germline CDR1 is MNHNS and CDR2 SASEGT. CDR3 protein: CASRPRRGGPLDTQYF.

The chain joins TRBV4-1 to TRBJ2-3; the D gene TCRdb calls, TRBD2, cannot be checked with no DNA. The CDR3 runs to 19 residues. The germline V gene encodes CDR1 MGHRA and CDR2 YSYEKL. The CDR3 reads CASSQPPLLAGVSTDTQYF.